Following are 20 T cell receptor beta chains from one sample sequenced in a study of blood T cell repertoires in COVID-19. The method was immunoSEQ multiplex PCR; TCRdb's version includes in-frame clones alone and lacks a portion of them. Of tens of thousands of clones detected, about 80% appear once; the ten largest clones hold just over 8.5%. Sequencing was done on a sample of peripheral blood. The receptors stem from a man in his sixties with acute or convalescent COVID-19.

This clone came up once. The chain recombines TRBV7-9 with TRBJ1-2; unclear D gene. Per germline, CDR1 SEHNR and CDR2 FQNEAQ (reference sequence). There are 12 residues in the CDR3. Between the trimmed V and J ends, which lost 3 bases and 7 bases, there was a span of 9 bases. The CDR3 here is CASSLTGGGYTF. The CDR3 DNA follows: TGTGCCAGCAGCTTGACGGGTGGTGGCTACACCTTC.

This chain's CDR3 is CASSQDRGPYEQYF. CDR3 in DNA: TGCGCCAGCAGCCAAGACAGGGGACCCTACGAGCAGTACTTC. The J gene is TRBJ2-7, the V gene TRBV4-1; weak D call: TRBD1 (6 bases). V lost 0 bases, J lost 2 bases, and 8 bases lay in between. CDR3 length: 14 residues. CDR1 is MGHRA and CDR2 is YSYEKL in the germline V gene.

V is TRBV2 and J is TRBJ2-3; TRBD1 agrees at 7 bases. CDR3 length equals 14 residues. Germline V CDR1 and CDR2: SNHLY, FYNNEI. V lost 5 bases to trimming and J lost 5 bases; unmatched junction nucleotides: 7. CDR3 DNA: TGTGCCAGCAGTCTCGGACAGGCGGGAGATACGCAGTATTTT. It yields the protein CASSLGQAGDTQYF.

V gene TRBV6-4 combines with J gene TRBJ2-3; TRBD1 agrees at 8 bases. CDR3 size: 15 residues. Per the germline V gene, CDR1 is MRHNA and CDR2 is SNTAGT. V shed 5 bases, J shed 1 base, and the junction held 5 bases outside the gene matches. The chain's CDR3 is CASSTTGVGTDTQYF. In DNA form, the CDR3 reads TGTGCCAGCAGTACGACAGGGGTGGGCACAGATACGCAGTATTTT.

The chain carries TRBV5-1 and TRBJ2-7; 12 bases fit TRBD1. V shed 1 base and J 4 bases; nucleotides not matched to a gene: 3. Germline V lookup: CDR1 SGHRS, CDR2 YFSETQ. This CDR3 region has 15 residues. This chain's CDR3 is CASSLRGQGAYEQYF. As DNA, the CDR3 is TGCGCCAGCAGCTTGAGGGGACAGGGGGCTTACGAGCAGTACTTC.

This clone showed up just a few times. The chain combines TRBV19 with TRBJ1-2; D is undetermined. The CDR3 loop spans 15 amino acids. CDR1 is LNHDA and CDR2 is SQIVND in the germline V gene (reference sequence). V lost 0 bases and J 4 bases, leaving 12 bases between the germline ends. In DNA form, the CDR3 reads TGTGCCAGTAGTATAGAGCCTCGGGTGAGCTATGGCTACACCTTC. As protein: CASSIEPRVSYGYTF.

V gene TRBV19 combines with J gene TRBJ1-1; 8 bases agree with TRBD1. With 3 bases clipped from V and 1 base from J, the junction kept 1 base outside the gene matches. Germline V gene data show CDR1 as LNHDA and CDR2 as SQIVND (reference sequence). This CDR3 region has 14 residues. The CDR3 spells CASSIDRGNTEAFF. The CDR3 DNA reads as TGTGCCAGTAGTATCGACAGGGGGAACACTGAAGCTTTCTTT.

This chain connects TRBV6-5 to TRBJ2-5; TRBD1 matches 7 bases. The CDR3 spans 13 residues. Looked up from germline, CDR1 is MNHEY and CDR2 is SVGAGI. Losses at the gene ends were 6 bases for V and 0 bases for J; bases not matched to a gene: 1. DNA for the CDR3: TGTGCCAGCAGGGGACAGTACCAAGAGACCCAGTACTTC. Amino acids: CASRGQYQETQYF.

The V call is TRBV27, the J call TRBJ1-1; TRBD1 matches 9 bases. V trimming: 6 bases; J trimming: 5 bases; junction bases outside the gene matches: 10. The germline V gene encodes CDR1 MNHEY and CDR2 SMNVEV (reference sequence). The CDR3 covers 15 residues. CDR3 DNA: TGTGCCAGCAGAGCCGAGGGACAGGGCCGTACTGAAGCTTTCTTT. This gives the protein CASRAEGQGRTEAFF.

The genes are TRBV30 and TRBJ1-5; D is uncertain. V was shortened by 4 bases and J by 2 bases, with 15 bases between the two germline ends. CDR1 is GTSNPN, CDR2 SVGIG, per germline (reference sequence). The CDR3 runs 15 residues. As DNA, the CDR3 is TGTGCCTGGACCATATCTTCCGGGGGCAATCAGCCCCAGCATTTT. This encodes CAWTISSGGNQPQHF. Drawing the rest from reference TRBV30 and TRBJ1-5, the complete variable domain is SQTIHQWPATLVQPVGSPLSLECTVEGTSNPNLYWYRQAAGRGLQLLFYSVGIGQISSEVPQNLSASRPQDRQFILSSKKLLLSDSGFYLCAWTISSGGNQPQHFGDGTRLSIL.

This rearrangement joins TRBV7-2 to TRBJ1-5; D might be TRBD1 (5 bases). The CDR3 consists of 16 residues. Germline V gene data show CDR1 as SGHTA and CDR2 as FQGNSA. The germline V and J ends were trimmed by 0 bases and 1 base, with 10 bases remaining between them. CDR3 sequence: CASSLAGRVSNQPQHF. DNA of the CDR3: TGTGCCAGCAGCTTAGCGGGGCGAGTAAGCAATCAGCCCCAGCATTTT.

The chain recombines TRBV9 with TRBJ2-1; 11 nucleotides agree with TRBD2. Germline V gives CDR1 SGDLS, CDR2 YYNGEE. V shed 3 bases and J 4 bases; nucleotides not matched to a gene: 3. The CDR3 totals 15 residues. The CDR3 spells CASSDGLAGYNEQFF. In nucleotides, the CDR3 is TGTGCCAGCAGCGACGGACTAGCGGGTTACAATGAGCAGTTCTTC.

J is TRBJ2-7 and V is TRBV4-1; 8 bases match TRBD2. Germline CDR1 reads MGHRA; CDR2 reads YSYEKL. The ends lost 4 bases at V and 1 base at J; junction bases unmatched: 9. The length of the CDR3 is 16 residues. DNA for the CDR3: TGCGCCAGCAGCCGGAAGCTTAGCGGGGAATCCTACGAGCAGTACTTC. As protein: CASSRKLSGESYEQYF.

The rearrangement uses TRBV24-1 and TRBJ2-3; D may be TRBD1 (5 bases). Germline assignment: CDR1 KGHDR and CDR2 SFDVKD. The V end was cut by 6 bases, the J end by 7 bases, with 19 bases between. The CDR3 length is 15 residues. In DNA form, the CDR3 reads TGTGCCACCAGTTTCCAGACAGACCTCTCGAATACGCAGTATTTT. This translates into CATSFQTDLSNTQYF.

This chain connects TRBV25-1 to TRBJ2-7, with 8 nucleotides matching TRBD1. The length of the CDR3 is 13 residues. V lost 5 bases to trimming and J lost 6 bases; unmatched junction nucleotides: 6. CDR1 and CDR2 from the germline V gene are MGHDK and SYGVNS. The CDR3 region has the DNA TGTGCCAGCAGTTCGCAGGGGGCGGTCGAGCAGTACTTC. Its translation is CASSSQGAVEQYF.

There are a few counts of this clone. The J gene is TRBJ2-1, the V gene TRBV24-1, with 10 bases identical to TRBD2. The CDR3 is 15 residues long. V shed 4 bases, J shed 8 bases, and the junction held 7 bases outside the gene matches. Germline V gene data show CDR1 as KGHDR and CDR2 as SFDVKD. The CDR3 DNA reads TGTGCCACCAGTGACTCCGGACTAGCGGCGGATGAGCAGTTCTTC. Translated: CATSDSGLAADEQFF.

The chain recombines TRBV5-6 with TRBJ2-7, with TRBD2 matching over 11 bases. The CDR3 loop spans 16 amino acids. Germline loops: CDR1 SGHDT, CDR2 YYEEEE. J was trimmed by 1 base and V by 6 bases; bases with no gene match: 9. The CDR3 loop reads CASIYKGTSGSYEQYF. The CDR3 DNA reads as TGTGCCAGCATTTATAAGGGGACTAGCGGTTCCTACGAGCAGTACTTC.

The chain carries TRBV10-3 and TRBJ1-4; D call uncertain. CDR3 length: 16 residues. Germline CDR1 reads ENHRY; CDR2 reads SYGVKD. V was pared by 8 bases and J by 5 bases, with 21 bases between. For the CDR3, the DNA is TGTGCCATCCCCGGGGAATTTCAGAGCAAGAATGAAAAACTGTTTTTT. Encoded protein: CAIPGEFQSKNEKLFF.

The rearrangement joins TRBV6-5 to TRBJ1-2; the match to TRBD1 covers 7 bases. Trimming removed 6 bases from V and 7 bases from J; junction bases left unmatched: 8. CDR3 size: 13 residues. CDR1 is MNHEY, CDR2 SVGAGI, per germline. CDR3 nucleotides: TGTGCCAGCAGGACGACAGGGCTTGCTGGCTACACCTTC. Protein: CASRTTGLAGYTF.

The chain couples TRBV19 to TRBJ1-5; D perhaps matches TRBD1 (6 bases). The germline CDR1 and CDR2 sequences are LNHDA and SQIVND (reference sequence). The V and J ends lost 0 bases and 7 bases respectively, with 10 bases between them. The CDR3 has 14 residues. In DNA, the CDR3 is TGTGCCAGTAGTATAGAGAGGGGGTGGCAGCCCCAGCATTTT. Translation gives CASSIERGWQPQHF. Filled out from reference TRBV19 and TRBJ1-5, the complete variable domain reads DGGITQSPKYLFRKEGQNVTLSCEQNLNHDAMYWYRQDPGQGLRLIYYSQIVNDFQKGDIAEGYSVSREKKESFPLTVTSAQKNPTAFYLCASSIERGWQPQHFGDGTRLSIL.